This passage covers 18 T cell receptor beta chains from one sample sequenced in a study of beta chain features in type 1 diabetes. The investigators reverse transcribed all of the isolated RNA, so they sequenced expressed TCRB transcripts. Generated by immunoSEQ multiplex PCR, the TCRdb table keeps only in-frame clones and is missing some. The sample yields hundreds of thousands of clones, 10% to 12% seen once. The specimen was naive CD4+ T cells from blood. These TCRs come from a woman aged 18-35 years in good health.

This clone has more than one count but fewer than ten. The rearrangement uses TRBV7-2 and TRBJ2-3, with 7 bases aligning to TRBD2. Unmatched junction bases numbered 7, after V lost 2 bases and J lost 5 bases. The germline CDR1 and CDR2 sequences are SGHTA and FQGNSA. The CDR3 runs to 15 residues. In DNA form, the CDR3 reads TGTGCCAGCAGCTTAAGGAGCGGGGTGTTAGATACGCAGTATTTT. It yields the protein CASSLRSGVLDTQYF. The variable domain in full, completed from reference TRBV7-2 and TRBJ2-3, reads GAGVSQSPSNKVTEKGKDVELRCDPISGHTALYWYRQSLGQGLEFLIYFQGNSAPDKSGLPSDRFSAERTGGSVSTLTIQRTQQEDSAVYLCASSLRSGVLDTQYFGPGTRLTVL.

The sample holds a few counts of this clone. The CDR3 protein is CASSQGATGTGGYTF. As DNA, the CDR3 is TGCGCCAGCAGCCAAGGAGCTACAGGGACAGGCGGCTACACCTTC. V gene TRBV4-1 combines with J gene TRBJ1-2, with 8 bases lining up with TRBD1. The V segment lost 1 base and the J segment 8 bases; nucleotides outside the gene matches: 9. Germline CDR1 MGHRA, CDR2 YSYEKL. The CDR3 totals 15 residues.

This clone was observed a handful of times. At the DNA level, this CDR3 is encoded by other sequences in the same sample as well. This sequence joins TRBV7-2 and TRBJ2-1; no clear D gene. CDR1 SGHTA and CDR2 FQGNSA come from the germline V gene. The CDR3 runs 14 residues. V lost 3 bases to trimming and J lost 0 bases, with 6 bases between them. The CDR3 sequence: CASSFRSSYNEQFF. The CDR3 DNA reads TGTGCCAGCAGCTTTAGGAGCTCCTACAATGAGCAGTTCTTC. Full variable domain (outside the CDR3, taken from reference TRBV7-2 and TRBJ2-1): GAGVSQSPSNKVTEKGKDVELRCDPISGHTALYWYRQSLGQGLEFLIYFQGNSAPDKSGLPSDRFSAERTGGSVSTLTIQRTQQEDSAVYLCASSFRSSYNEQFFGPGTRLTVL.

This clone showed up just a few times. This chain connects TRBV30 to TRBJ2-5; 10 bases match TRBD1. The J call may be mistaken, given a closer DNA end match to TRBJ2-7. Germline loops: CDR1 GTSNPN, CDR2 SVGIG (reference sequence). The CDR3 runs to 13 residues. CDR3: CAWQGTGAYEQYF. CDR3 nucleotide sequence: TGTGCCTGGCAAGGGACAGGGGCCTACGAGCAGTACTTC.

The chain employs TRBV18 and TRBJ2-5, with D possibly matching TRBD1 (6 bases). Per the germline V gene, CDR1 is KGHSH and CDR2 is LQKENI. This CDR3 is 13 amino acids long. V lost 4 bases and J 4 bases, leaving 10 bases between the germline ends. The DNA for the CDR3 is TGTGCCAGCTCACTACAGGGTAGAGAGACCCAGTACTTC. Translation gives CASSLQGRETQYF.

This clone was counted between two and nine times. The chain combines TRBV5-1 with TRBJ1-1; 8 bases map to TRBD1. Germline loops: CDR1 SGHRS, CDR2 YFSETQ. This CDR3 comprises 15 residues. The V segment lost 3 bases and the J segment 0 bases; nucleotides outside the gene matches: 4. CDR3 loop: CASSSQGAMNTEAFF. CDR3 sequence (DNA): TGCGCCAGCAGCTCCCAGGGGGCGATGAACACTGAAGCTTTCTTT.

The gene calls are TRBV28 and TRBJ2-5; TRBD1 might be the D (6 bases). CDR1 MDHEN and CDR2 SYDVKM come from the germline V gene. The V end lost 6 bases, the J end lost 5 bases, and 16 bases lay between the germline ends. The CDR3 totals 14 residues. As DNA, the CDR3 is TGTGCCAGCAGACAGGGATGGCTTGCGGAGACCCAGTACTTC. Translating it yields CASRQGWLAETQYF.

This chain uses TRBV7-2 with TRBJ2-7, with TRBD2 identical over 11 bases. V dropped 5 bases and J dropped 6; count of bases not matched to a gene: 12. The CDR3 is made up of 16 amino acids. Germline loops: CDR1 SGHTA, CDR2 FQGNSA. CDR3: CASSEGLAGLYLEQYF. DNA for the CDR3: TGTGCCAGCAGCGAAGGACTAGCGGGCTTGTATCTCGAGCAGTACTTC.

The gene calls are TRBV2 and TRBJ2-5; TRBD1 aligns across 8 bases. The CDR3 runs 17 residues. The germline CDR1 and CDR2 sequences are SNHLY and FYNNEI. J gave up 2 bases and V 6 bases, and 14 bases lay outside the gene matches. The CDR3 protein is CASSRYRDRILQETQYF. The CDR3 coding sequence is TGTGCCAGCAGCCGGTACCGGGACAGGATCCTACAAGAGACCCAGTACTTC.

The table lists this clone with a few counts. Other DNA sequences in the sample encode the same CDR3. This sequence joins TRBV5-1 and TRBJ2-7; perhaps TRBD1 as D (7 bases). Per the germline V gene, CDR1 is SGHRS and CDR2 is YFSETQ. CDR3 size: 14 residues. The germline V and J ends were trimmed by 4 bases and 0 bases, with 11 bases remaining between them. CDR3 DNA: TGCGCCAGCAGCGTGCAGGGGGGCTCCTACGAGCAGTACGTC. Encoded protein: CASSVQGGSYEQYV.

The V call is TRBV6-5, the J call TRBJ1-5, with D uncertain. The CDR3 consists of 14 residues. Germline V gene lookup returns CDR1 MNHEY and CDR2 SVGAGI. Trimming stripped 5 bases from V and 0 bases from J, with 8 bases between. The CDR3 region is CASSRLGSNQPQHF. The CDR3 DNA sequence: TGTGCCAGCAGTCGACTCGGTAGCAATCAGCCCCAGCATTTT.

The genes are TRBV11-2 and TRBJ2-6, with 7 bases fitting TRBD2. CDR1 is SGHAT, CDR2 FQNNGV, per germline. With V trimmed by 6 bases and J by 2 bases, 4 bases remained unmatched. The CDR3 loop spans 15 amino acids. This chain's CDR3 is CASRSLAPGANVLTF. The CDR3 nucleotides are TGTGCCAGCAGATCACTAGCGCCTGGGGCCAACGTCCTGACTTTC. Variable domain in full (rest from reference TRBV11-2 and TRBJ2-6): EAGVAQSPRYKIIEKRQSVAFWCNPISGHATLYWYQQILGQGPKLLIQFQNNGVVDDSQLPKDRFSAERLKGVDSTLKIQPAKLEDSAVYLCASRSLAPGANVLTFGAGSRLTVL.

The gene calls are TRBV2 and TRBJ2-7; the D gene is possibly TRBD2 (5 bases). Germline values: CDR1 SNHLY, CDR2 FYNNEI. The CDR3 loop spans 12 amino acids. V was clipped by 2 bases and J by 4 bases, with 6 bases between them. CDR3 sequence reads: CASSERGYEQYV. The CDR3 nucleotides read TGTGCCAGCAGTGAACGCGGGTACGAGCAGTACGTC.

There are a few counts of this clone. The chain joins TRBV1 to TRBJ1-5. TRBV1 is a documented pseudogene. The length of the CDR3 is 15 residues. CDR3 loop: CTSSQDRDCDQPQHF. CDR3 nucleotides: TGCACCAGCAGCCAAGATCGGGACTGTGATCAGCCCCAGCATTTT.

Regarding this clone: This sample includes further DNA sequences coding for the same CDR3. The rearrangement links TRBV28 to TRBJ2-3; 8 bases fit TRBD1. Germline loops: CDR1 MDHEN, CDR2 SYDVKM. Unmatched junction bases numbered 4, after V lost 4 bases and J lost 4 bases. This CDR3 comprises 14 residues. This chain's CDR3 is CASSSGQGPDTQYF. The CDR3 DNA follows: TGTGCCAGCAGTTCCGGACAGGGACCAGATACGCAGTATTTT. Looking up the rest from reference TRBV28 and TRBJ2-3 gives the full variable domain: DVKVTQSSRYLVKRTGEKVFLECVQDMDHENMFWYRQDPGLGLRLIYFSYDVKMKEKGDIPEGYSVSREKKERFSLILESASTNQTSMYLCASSSGQGPDTQYFGPGTRLTVL.

There are a few counts of this clone. The chain recombines TRBV7-8 with TRBJ2-5; the D gene is possibly TRBD1 (6 bases). The germline CDR1 and CDR2 sequences are SGHVS and FQNEAQ. The CDR3 totals 15 residues. V was cut by 5 bases and J by 2 bases, with 15 bases left in between. The CDR3 nucleotides are TGTGCCAGCAGCACTCCTCAGGGGCTGCAAGAGACCCAGTACTTC. It codes for CASSTPQGLQETQYF.

This clone occurred a few times. Other DNA sequences in this sample translate to the same CDR3. V usage is TRBV7-9 and J usage is TRBJ2-2, with 7 bases fitting TRBD1. The junction had 1 base not matched to a gene; V was cut back by 5 bases and J by 1 base. CDR3 length equals 14 residues. Germline V lookup: CDR1 SEHNR, CDR2 FQNEAQ (reference sequence). The CDR3 bases are TGTGCCAGCAGCCGGACAGGGAACACCGGGGAGCTGTTTTTT. It translates to CASSRTGNTGELFF.

This clone came up many times. The chain is built from TRBV15 and TRBJ2-6, with unresolved D. The CDR3 contains 14 residues. V was shortened by 5 bases and J by 15 bases, with 20 bases between the two germline ends. Germline CDR1 reads LNHNV; CDR2 reads YYDKDF (reference sequence). DNA for the CDR3: TGTGCCACCAGCTGGCGGAATGCGGATAGAGGCCTGACTTTC. It specifies CATSWRNADRGLTF.